The 26 T cell receptor beta chains in this list originate from one sample, sequenced in a study of OX40 agonist ivuxolimab in advanced cancers. The library was produced with the immunoSEQ multiplex PCR assay. As stored in TCRdb, this immuneACCESS dataset retains in-frame rearrangements with V and J assigned. A fraction of the clones does not appear; measured against another copy, unresolved V genes explain less than half of the discrepancy, and the remainder lacks a known reason. The sample yields 99,000 or so clones; 90% to 95% were counted once. About 0.3% of the sample goes to the ten largest clones. This sample comprised CD4+ or CD8+ T cells sorted from blood, obtained in a trial of the OX40 agonist ivuxolimab. All receptors derive from an adult with an advanced solid tumor such as melanoma, head and neck, liver or kidney cancer.

The genes are TRBV7-3 and TRBJ1-1; D not resolved. CDR1 SGHTA and CDR2 FQGTGA come from the germline V gene. The V end lost 5 bases, the J end lost 3 bases, and 13 bases lay between the germline ends. The CDR3 is 14 amino acids. Written as DNA, the CDR3 is TGTGCCAGCAGCAAATGGGTCGGGGACACTGAAGCTTTCTTT. Translated: CASSKWVGDTEAFF.

The J gene is TRBJ2-5, the V gene TRBV27; the match to TRBD2 covers 12 bases. Losses at the gene ends were 3 bases for V and 0 bases for J; bases not matched to a gene: 8. Germline V gene lookup returns CDR1 MNHEY and CDR2 SMNVEV (reference sequence). The CDR3 sequence is 18 residues long. The CDR3 loop reads CASSFRGLAGRYQETQYF. The DNA for the CDR3 is TGTGCCAGCAGTTTCAGAGGACTAGCGGGGCGGTACCAAGAGACCCAGTACTTC.

This chain links TRBV28 with TRBJ2-5, with D hard to call. The J call may not be correct, given that the DNA end is closer to TRBJ2-7. This CDR3 has 11 amino acids. The V gene's germline CDR1 is MDHEN and CDR2 SYDVKM. CDR3 nucleotide sequence: TGTGCCAGCAGTTTATATTACGAGCAGTACTTC. Protein product: CASSLYYEQYF.

As to this clone: The junction departs from germline at one end; a sequencing error may be responsible. The rearrangement joins TRBV28 to TRBJ2-4; D assignment may be TRBD1 or TRBD2 (7 bases each). From germline, CDR1 is MDHEN and CDR2 SYDVKM. The CDR3 has 14 residues. CDR3 residues: CASSLPGGGYPTLF. CDR3 coding DNA: TGTGCCAGCAGCCTCCCAGGGGGAGGGTACCCGACCCTATTC. The full variable domain, in which reference TRBV28 and TRBJ2-4 provide the parts outside the CDR3, is DVKVTQSSRYLVKRTGEKVFLECVQDMDHENMFWYRQDPGLGLRLIYFSYDVKMKEKGDIPEGYSVSREKKERFSLILESASTNQTSMYLCASSLPGGGYPTLFGAGTRLSVL.

V usage is TRBV2 and J usage is TRBJ2-3, with D hard to call. This CDR3 has 11 amino acids. V was shortened by 6 bases and J by 3 bases, with 4 bases between the two germline ends. Germline CDR1 SNHLY, CDR2 FYNNEI. CDR3: CASRLTDTQYF. CDR3 sequence (DNA): TGTGCCAGCAGGTTAACAGATACGCAGTATTTT.

The chain employs TRBV28 and TRBJ1-6; no definite D call. V lost 3 bases to trimming and J lost 6 bases, with 3 bases between them. Per germline, CDR1 MDHEN and CDR2 SYDVKM. The CDR3 sequence is 12 residues long. The CDR3 region is CASSLLNSPLHF. Written as DNA, the CDR3 is TGTGCCAGCAGTTTGCTTAATTCACCCCTCCACTTT.

The J gene is TRBJ2-7, the V gene TRBV6-6; 7 bases agree with TRBD1. The CDR3 spans 12 residues. Germline CDR1 MNHNY, CDR2 SVGAGI (reference sequence). V lost 6 bases, J lost 7 bases, and 6 bases stayed unmatched. The DNA for the CDR3 is TGTGCCAGCAGCGCAACAGGGGAAGAGCAGTACTTC. Its protein is CASSATGEEQYF.

A remark on this clone: The same CDR3 arises from other DNA sequences in this sample as well. This chain's CDR3 is CASSVSTDTQYF. For the CDR3, the DNA is TGTGCCAGCAGCGTTAGCACAGATACGCAGTATTTT. The chain is built from TRBV9 and TRBJ2-3; D call uncertain. Germline CDR1 is SGDLS and CDR2 is YYNGEE. Deletions cut 2 bases from V and 0 bases from J, with 1 base between. The CDR3 is 12 residues long.

The chain couples TRBV6-1 to TRBJ2-7; perhaps TRBD2 as D (6 bases). Trimming left V 3 bases short and J 0 bases short, with 18 bases between. The CDR3 covers 17 residues. Germline CDR1 MNHNS, CDR2 SASEGT. The CDR3 bases are TGTGCCAGCAGTGAGGGACTTAGTCGGGGGAGCTCCTACGAGCAGTACTTC. Its protein product is CASSEGLSRGSSYEQYF.

This chain uses TRBV10-3 with TRBJ1-2; possibly TRBD1 for D (6 bases). Trimming removed 7 bases from V and 8 bases from J, with 14 bases in between. CDR3 length equals 12 residues. CDR1 and CDR2 from the germline V gene are ENHRY and SYGVKD. CDR3 in amino acids: CAIMGGGRGYTF. CDR3 DNA: TGTGCCATCATGGGCGGGGGCCGGGGCTACACCTTC.

Written as DNA, the CDR3 is TGCGCCAGCAGCTCGGAAGACGGAGGGCCTAATTCACCCCTCCACTTT. Residues: CASSSEDGGPNSPLHF. This rearrangement joins TRBV5-1 to TRBJ1-6; D not certain. CDR1 is SGHRS, CDR2 YFSETQ, per germline. Trimming left V 3 bases short and J 6 bases short, with 16 bases between. This CDR3 is 16 amino acids long.

The CDR3 DNA follows: TGTGCCAGCAGTGAAGACAATCAGGGGCCAAATTCACCCCTCCACTTT. It yields the protein CASSEDNQGPNSPLHF. The chain links TRBV6-1 to TRBJ1-6; the D gene is possibly TRBD1 (6 bases). Deletions cut 1 base from V and 7 bases from J, with 14 bases between. Germline V lookup: CDR1 MNHNS, CDR2 SASEGT. This CDR3 contains 16 residues.

This clone was seen only once. The chain has TRBV30 and TRBJ1-4; TRBD1 matches at 7 bases. The CDR3 has 11 amino acids. Germline loops: CDR1 GTSNPN, CDR2 SVGIG (reference sequence). Germline trimming cut 4 bases from V and 8 bases from J; bases unmatched to any gene: 1. The CDR3 protein is CAWTGGEKLFF. Here the CDR3 DNA reads TGTGCCTGGACAGGGGGAGAAAAACTGTTTTTT.

The chain uses TRBV28 and TRBJ2-1, with 8 bases aligning to TRBD2. Germline assignment: CDR1 MDHEN and CDR2 SYDVKM. The V segment lost 6 bases and the J segment 3 bases; nucleotides outside the gene matches: 10. This CDR3 comprises 16 residues. This chain's CDR3 is CASSTTRGGNYNEQFF. DNA for the CDR3: TGTGCCAGCAGCACGACCCGGGGGGGAAACTACAATGAGCAGTTCTTC.

The V call is TRBV7-9, the J call TRBJ1-3, with D hard to call. The CDR3 has 14 residues. Trimming removed 6 bases at V and 0 bases at J, with 9 bases between. In germline, CDR1 is SEHNR, CDR2 FQNEAQ (reference sequence). The CDR3: CASSWTVSGNTIYF. As DNA, the CDR3 is TGTGCCAGCAGTTGGACCGTCTCTGGAAACACCATATATTTT.

J is TRBJ2-7 and V is TRBV28, with TRBD1 identical over 8 bases. Germline CDR1 reads MDHEN; CDR2 reads SYDVKM. With V trimmed by 10 bases and J by 8 bases, 10 bases remained unmatched. This CDR3 has 12 amino acids. The chain's CDR3 is CATTDRVPKQYF. In DNA form, the CDR3 reads TGTGCCACCACGGACAGGGTCCCGAAGCAGTACTTC. The full variable domain, its missing parts supplied by reference TRBV28 and TRBJ2-7, is DVKVTQSSRYLVKRTGEKVFLECVQDMDHENMFWYRQDPGLGLRLIYFSYDVKMKEKGDIPEGYSVSREKKERFSLILESASTNQTSMYLCATTDRVPKQYFGPGTRLTVT.

The V and J genes are TRBV10-3 and TRBJ2-1; 7 nucleotides match TRBD2. The CDR3 runs to 15 residues. Germline CDR1 reads ENHRY; CDR2 reads SYGVKD. Trimming took 0 bases from V and 4 from J; bases not matched to a gene: 3. The CDR3 nucleotides read TGTGCCATCAGTGAGTCGTCTAGCGGTTACAATGAGCAGTTCTTC. It is translated as CAISESSSGYNEQFF.

This clone was picked up one time. The chain couples TRBV7-2 to TRBJ2-3; D is perhaps TRBD2 (6 bases). V lost 1 base and J lost 6, with 11 bases in between. This CDR3 comprises 14 residues. CDR1 is SGHTA, CDR2 FQGNSA, per germline. DNA for the CDR3: TGTGCCAGCAGCTTAGTTGGGAGGTGGGATACGCAGTATTTT. As protein: CASSLVGRWDTQYF.

V gene TRBV15 combines with J gene TRBJ2-5; D possibly uses TRBD1 or TRBD2 (5 bases each). The CDR3 contains 13 residues. Germline CDR1 LNHNV, CDR2 YYDKDF (reference sequence). The V end lost 1 base, the J end lost 5 bases, and 8 bases lay between the germline ends. The CDR3 sequence: CATSRGWGETQYF. CDR3 in DNA: TGTGCCACCAGCAGAGGATGGGGGGAGACCCAGTACTTC.

V and J are TRBV28 and TRBJ2-6; D possibly corresponds to TRBD2 (6 bases). Germline V gene sequence: CDR1 MDHEN, CDR2 SYDVKM. CDR3 length: 15 amino acids. The germline V and J ends were trimmed by 5 bases and 2 bases, with 10 bases remaining between them. As DNA, the CDR3 is TGTGCCAGCAGTCCCAGGACTACTGGGGCCAACGTCCTGACTTTC. The encoded protein is CASSPRTTGANVLTF.

The chain links TRBV20-1 to TRBJ2-1; D is perhaps TRBD1 (6 bases). The CDR3 spans 11 residues. The ends were cut back, 6 bases at V and 12 bases at J, with 15 bases in the middle. The germline V gene encodes CDR1 DFQATT and CDR2 SNEGSKA (reference sequence). CDR3 DNA: TGCAGTGCCTCCAGGGGCCTGGGGCAGTTCTTC. Translation gives CSASRGLGQFF.

V is TRBV5-4 and J is TRBJ1-1, with TRBD1 matching over 9 bases. The CDR3 totals 14 residues. V shed 3 bases, J shed 3 bases, and the junction held 3 bases outside the gene matches. The V gene's germline CDR1 is SGHNT and CDR2 YYREEE (reference sequence). The CDR3 DNA sequence: TGTGCCAGCAGCTGGGGACAGGGTGACACTGAAGCTTTCTTT. This translates into CASSWGQGDTEAFF. Full variable domain (remainder filled in from reference TRBV5-4 and TRBJ1-1): ETGVTQSPTHLIKTRGQQVTLRCSSQSGHNTVSWYQQALGQGPQFIFQYYREEENGRGNFPPRFSGLQFPNYSSELNVNALELDDSALYLCASSWGQGDTEAFFGQGTRLTVV.

This chain uses TRBV30 with TRBJ2-7, with 7 bases aligning to TRBD1. From germline, CDR1 is GTSNPN and CDR2 SVGIG (reference sequence). The CDR3 totals 14 residues. V was pared by 8 bases and J by 0 bases, with 10 bases of the junction left unmatched. The CDR3 nucleotides are TGTGCCGGAACCCGGGACAGCCTCTCCTACGAGCAGTACGTC. Protein sequence: CAGTRDSLSYEQYV.

The chain combines TRBV7-9 with TRBJ2-1; 10 nucleotides line up with TRBD2. The germline CDR1 and CDR2 sequences are SEHNR and FQNEAQ (reference sequence). With 0 bases clipped from V and 9 bases from J, the junction kept 8 bases outside the gene matches. CDR3 length equals 16 residues. CDR3: CASSLARSGRAGEQFF. CDR3 nucleotide sequence: TGTGCCAGCAGCTTAGCGCGAAGCGGGAGGGCCGGTGAGCAGTTCTTC.

The rearrangement joins TRBV6-6 to TRBJ1-2, with TRBD1 identical over 11 bases. The V segment lost 8 bases and the J segment 7 bases; nucleotides outside the gene matches: 9. Germline CDR1 MNHNY, CDR2 SVGAGI (reference sequence). This CDR3 region has 14 residues. This CDR3 is CASGDGQGARGYTF. CDR3 DNA sequence: TGTGCCAGCGGGGATGGACAGGGGGCACGTGGCTACACCTTC.

This rearrangement joins TRBV10-3 to TRBJ2-7, with D tentatively TRBD1 or TRBD2 (6 bases each). V lost 3 bases and J 6 bases, leaving 12 bases between the germline ends. The CDR3 is made up of 13 amino acids. Germline V gene sequence: CDR1 ENHRY, CDR2 SYGVKD. The CDR3 here is CAISEHPGAEQYV. In DNA form, the CDR3 reads TGTGCCATCAGTGAACACCCGGGGGCCGAGCAGTACGTC.